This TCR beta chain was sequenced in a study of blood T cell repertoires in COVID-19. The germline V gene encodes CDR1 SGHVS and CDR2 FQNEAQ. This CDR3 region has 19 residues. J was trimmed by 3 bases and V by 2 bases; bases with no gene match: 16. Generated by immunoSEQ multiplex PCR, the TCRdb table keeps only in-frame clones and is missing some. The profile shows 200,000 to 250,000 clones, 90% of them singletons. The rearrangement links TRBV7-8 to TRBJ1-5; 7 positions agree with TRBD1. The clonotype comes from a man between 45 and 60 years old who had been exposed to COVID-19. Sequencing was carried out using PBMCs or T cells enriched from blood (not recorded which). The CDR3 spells CASSLQRARDRAVNQPQHF. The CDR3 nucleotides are TGTGCCAGCAGCTTACAACGAGCCAGAGACAGGGCGGTCAATCAGCCCCAGCATTTT.